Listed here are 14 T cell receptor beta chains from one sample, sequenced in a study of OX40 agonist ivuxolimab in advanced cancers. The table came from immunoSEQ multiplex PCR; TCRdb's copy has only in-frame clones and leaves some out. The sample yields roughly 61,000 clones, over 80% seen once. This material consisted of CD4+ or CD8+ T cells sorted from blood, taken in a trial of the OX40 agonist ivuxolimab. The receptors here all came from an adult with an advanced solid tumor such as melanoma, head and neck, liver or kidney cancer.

As DNA, the CDR3 is TGTGCCAGCAGCCCCCGTTGGACCGACAATGAGCAGTTCTTC. Translated, it gives CASSPRWTDNEQFF. This chain connects TRBV9 to TRBJ2-1, with unresolved D. Trimming pared 4 bases from V and 5 bases from J, leaving 13 bases between. CDR3 size: 14 residues. Germline V gene data show CDR1 as SGDLS and CDR2 as YYNGEE. The complete variable domain, with remaining parts taken from reference TRBV9 and TRBJ2-1, reads DSGVTQTPKHLITATGQRVTLRCSPRSGDLSVYWYQQSLDQGLQFLIQYYNGEERAKGNILERFSAQQFPDLHSELNLSSLELGDSALYFCASSPRWTDNEQFFGPGTRLTVL.

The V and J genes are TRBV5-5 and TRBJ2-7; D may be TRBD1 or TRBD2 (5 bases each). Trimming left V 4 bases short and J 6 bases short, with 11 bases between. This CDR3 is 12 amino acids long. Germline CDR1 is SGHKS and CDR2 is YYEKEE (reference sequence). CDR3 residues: CASSVVGVEQYF. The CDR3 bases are TGTGCCAGCAGCGTCGTGGGGGTCGAGCAGTACTTC.

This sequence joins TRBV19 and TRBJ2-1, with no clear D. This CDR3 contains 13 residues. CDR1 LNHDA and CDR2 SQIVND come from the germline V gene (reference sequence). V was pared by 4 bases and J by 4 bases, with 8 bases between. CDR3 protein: CASSTFPYNEQFF. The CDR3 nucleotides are TGTGCCAGTAGTACCTTCCCGTACAATGAGCAGTTCTTC.

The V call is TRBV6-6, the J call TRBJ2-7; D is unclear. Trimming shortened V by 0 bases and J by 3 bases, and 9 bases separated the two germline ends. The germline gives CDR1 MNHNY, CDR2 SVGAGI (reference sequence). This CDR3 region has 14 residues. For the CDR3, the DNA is TGTGCCAGCAGTTACTCCGGCAAGAACTACGAGCAGTACTTC. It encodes CASSYSGKNYEQYF.

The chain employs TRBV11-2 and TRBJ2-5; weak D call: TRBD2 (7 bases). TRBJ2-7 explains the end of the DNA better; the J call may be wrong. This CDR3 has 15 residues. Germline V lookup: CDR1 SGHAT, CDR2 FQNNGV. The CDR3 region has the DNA TGTGCCAGCAGCTTCTTGGGGGGGCAAGCCTACGAGCAGTACTTC. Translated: CASSFLGGQAYEQYF.

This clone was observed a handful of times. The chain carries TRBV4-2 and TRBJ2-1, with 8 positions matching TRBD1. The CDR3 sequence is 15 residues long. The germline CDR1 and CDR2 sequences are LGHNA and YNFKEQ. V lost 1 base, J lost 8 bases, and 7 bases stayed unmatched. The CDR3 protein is CASSQGQGLFDEQFF. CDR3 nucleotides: TGTGCCAGCAGCCAAGGACAGGGGCTTTTTGATGAGCAGTTCTTC.

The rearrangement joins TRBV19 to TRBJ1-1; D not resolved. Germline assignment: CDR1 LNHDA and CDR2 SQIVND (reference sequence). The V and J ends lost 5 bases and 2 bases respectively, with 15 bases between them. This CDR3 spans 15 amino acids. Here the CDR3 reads CASSPRPGVNTEAFF. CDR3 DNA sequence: TGTGCCAGTAGTCCAAGGCCCGGAGTTAACACTGAAGCTTTCTTT.

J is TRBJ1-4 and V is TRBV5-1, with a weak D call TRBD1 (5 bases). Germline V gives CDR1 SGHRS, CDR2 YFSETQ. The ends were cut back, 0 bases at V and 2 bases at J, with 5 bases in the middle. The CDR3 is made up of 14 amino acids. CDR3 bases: TGCGCCAGCAGCTTGGAGGGGACTAATGAAAAACTGTTTTTT. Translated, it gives CASSLEGTNEKLFF.

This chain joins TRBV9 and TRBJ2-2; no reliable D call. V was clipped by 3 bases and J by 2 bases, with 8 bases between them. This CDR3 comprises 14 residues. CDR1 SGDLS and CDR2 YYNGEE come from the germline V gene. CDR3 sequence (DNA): TGTGCCAGCAGCGCCCTATCAAACACCGGGGAGCTGTTTTTT. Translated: CASSALSNTGELFF.

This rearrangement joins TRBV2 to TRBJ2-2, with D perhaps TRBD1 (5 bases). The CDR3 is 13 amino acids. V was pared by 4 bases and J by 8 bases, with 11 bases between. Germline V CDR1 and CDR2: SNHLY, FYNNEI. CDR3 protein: CASSARRQGELFF. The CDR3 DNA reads TGTGCCAGCAGTGCCAGGCGACAGGGGGAGCTGTTTTTT. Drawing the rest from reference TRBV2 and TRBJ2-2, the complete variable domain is EPEVTQTPSHQVTQMGQEVILRCVPISNHLYFYWYRQILGQKVEFLVSFYNNEISEKSEIFDDQFSVERPDGSNFTLKIRSTKLEDSAMYFCASSARRQGELFFGEGSRLTVL.

CDR3 amino acids: CASSYDRSYNEQFF. CDR3 DNA: TGTGCCAGCAGCTATGACAGGTCCTACAATGAGCAGTTCTTC. The chain employs TRBV7-1 and TRBJ2-1; D possibly corresponds to TRBD1 (6 bases). TRBV7-1 is treated as an ORF (open reading frame) with a function not yet certain. This CDR3 spans 14 amino acids. The germline V and J ends were trimmed by 4 bases and 1 base, with 8 bases remaining between them.

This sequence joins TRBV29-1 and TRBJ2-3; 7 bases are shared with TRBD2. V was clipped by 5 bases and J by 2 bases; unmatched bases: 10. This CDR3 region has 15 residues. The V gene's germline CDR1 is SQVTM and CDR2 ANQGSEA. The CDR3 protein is CSVSRAGTDTDTQYF. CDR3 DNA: TGCAGCGTTAGTAGAGCGGGGACCGACACAGATACGCAGTATTTT.

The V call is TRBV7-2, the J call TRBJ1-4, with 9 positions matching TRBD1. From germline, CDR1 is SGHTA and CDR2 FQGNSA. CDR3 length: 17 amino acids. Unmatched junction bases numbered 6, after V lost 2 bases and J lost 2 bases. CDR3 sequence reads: CASSLRGQGHTNEKLFF. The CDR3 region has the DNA TGTGCCAGCAGCTTACGGGGACAGGGACACACTAATGAAAAACTGTTTTTT.

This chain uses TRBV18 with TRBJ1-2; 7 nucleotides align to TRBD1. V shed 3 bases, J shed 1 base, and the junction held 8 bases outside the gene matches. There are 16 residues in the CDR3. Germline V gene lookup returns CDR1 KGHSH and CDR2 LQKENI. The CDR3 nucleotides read TGTGCCAGCTCACCCACGACAGGGTTATATAACTATGGCTACACCTTC. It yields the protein CASSPTTGLYNYGYTF.